This T cell receptor (beta chain) was retrieved from a study of CD8+ T cells in alopecia areata. V was pared by 0 bases and J by 7 bases, with 8 bases of the junction left unmatched. The germline CDR1 and CDR2 sequences are SGHAT and FQNNGV. CDR3 length equals 16 residues. Once RNA had been extracted, it was reverse transcribed into cDNA to act as the sequencing template. Assay: immunoSEQ multiplex PCR; the TCRdb copy retains only in-frame clones and omits some. The table lists some 170,000 clones, about 48% of them singletons. Treatment reported: oral pan-JAK inhibitor, 5-10 mg twice daily. Sequenced here: CD8+ T cells sorted from blood, sampled at week 24, from a patient treated with tofacitinib. The gene calls are TRBV11-2 and TRBJ1-5; TRBD1 agrees at 8 bases. This TCR derives from a human donor with alopecia areata. DNA for the CDR3: TGTGCCAGCAGCTTAGATGGCGGACAGGGCAGGCAGCCCCAGCATTTT. Protein: CASSLDGGQGRQPQHF. Full variable domain (rest looked up from reference TRBV11-2 and TRBJ1-5): EAGVAQSPRYKIIEKRQSVAFWCNPISGHATLYWYQQILGQGPKLLIQFQNNGVVDDSQLPKDRFSAERLKGVDSTLKIQPAKLEDSAVYLCASSLDGGQGRQPQHFGDGTRLSIL.